This paragraph reports one T cell receptor (beta chain). Its antigen is not known. Here immunoSEQ multiplex PCR was the method, and the copy in TCRdb shows in-frame clones only, minus some. Here the sample spans tens of thousands of clones, approximately 87% being singletons. This specimen belongs to a study of OX40 agonist ivuxolimab in advanced cancers. Findings of the study overall: The CD4+ and CD8+ T cells in the blood had expanded clonally by week 6 at 0.1 to 3.0 mg/kg.

J was trimmed by 3 bases and V by 6 bases; bases with no gene match: 15. Germline V gene lookup returns CDR1 SEHNR and CDR2 FQNEAQ (reference sequence). This CDR3 is 17 amino acids long. Blood samples were obtained at baseline, cycle 4 day 1, and cycle 7 day 1. Sequencing used CD4+ or CD8+ T cells sorted from blood, obtained in a trial of the OX40 agonist ivuxolimab. The sequence derives from an adult with an advanced solid tumor such as melanoma, head and neck, liver or kidney cancer. This chain connects TRBV7-9 to TRBJ2-7; 9 bases are a match to TRBD1. DNA for the CDR3: TGTGCCAGCAGTCAATTAGGCAAGGACAGGGGCCACTACGAGCAGTACTTC. Protein: CASSQLGKDRGHYEQYF.